This TCR beta chain is from a study of post-analysis software for immune sequencing data. Study-wide background: The courses of disease that were included comprised relapsing-remitting, secondary progressive and progressive-relapsing multiple sclerosis.

Points on this clonotype: The antigen is not known.

Germline CDR1 and CDR2: ENHRY and SYGVKD. The CDR3 spans 14 residues. The V gene lost 4 bases and the J gene lost 0 bases, with 10 bases spanning the gap. Regarding the study as a whole: Co-batched samples clustered tightly together by F measure. Significantly lower normalized Chao1 diversity was seen in multiple sclerosis patients than in controls. Patients showed TRBV5-6, TRBV5-1 and TRBV20-1 among about five TRBV segments more frequent than in controls.

The TCR beta cDNA libraries contained unique molecular identifiers. Input amounts of 1 to 10 million T cells were used. These gave around 500,000 cDNA molecules, so each molecule approximated one T cell. TCRdb re-called the PCR reads through MiXCR, storing one row per CDR3 protein. Altogether approximately 730,000 distinct CDR3 sequences are present, just over 45% being singletons, with the ten largest covering roughly 4.9%. The sequence came from a girl aged 5 to 17 with multiple sclerosis. V usage is TRBV10-3 and J usage is TRBJ2-7; tentatively, D is TRBD1 (5 bases). The sequenced sample consisted of blood. The CDR3 is CAISVDRSSYEQYF. DNA for the CDR3: TGTGCCATCAGTGTAGACAGAAGCTCCTACGAGCAGTACTTC.